This entry is about one TCR beta chain. The germline CDR1 and CDR2 sequences are GTSNPN and SVGIG (reference sequence). V lost 7 bases to trimming and J lost 6 bases; unmatched junction nucleotides: 15. The CDR3 is made up of 15 amino acids. Original methodology: Cell counts per sample came from amplifying reference gene primers. The assay was immunoSEQ multiplex PCR, and TCRdb's table has in-frame clones only and misses some. The V and J calls and clone size were taken over from that table, and D and trimming were inferred from the DNA. The table lists about 210,000 clones, around four fifths of them singletons. This entry is derived from a study of blood T cell repertoires in COVID-19. Across the whole study: Whether acute or convalescent, the COVID-19 samples came from the United States, Italy and Spain. The analysed material was cDNA or gDNA that came from T cells, B-cell-depleted T cells, or PBMCs.

This receptor was taken from a woman aged 50 to 60 with acute or convalescent COVID-19. The sequenced sample was peripheral blood. J is TRBJ1-2 and V is TRBV30; 9 bases are shared with TRBD1. For the CDR3, the DNA is TGTGCCTTCCACAACAGGGGGCGCAGGATTAATGGCTACACCTTC. Translated, it gives CAFHNRGRRINGYTF.